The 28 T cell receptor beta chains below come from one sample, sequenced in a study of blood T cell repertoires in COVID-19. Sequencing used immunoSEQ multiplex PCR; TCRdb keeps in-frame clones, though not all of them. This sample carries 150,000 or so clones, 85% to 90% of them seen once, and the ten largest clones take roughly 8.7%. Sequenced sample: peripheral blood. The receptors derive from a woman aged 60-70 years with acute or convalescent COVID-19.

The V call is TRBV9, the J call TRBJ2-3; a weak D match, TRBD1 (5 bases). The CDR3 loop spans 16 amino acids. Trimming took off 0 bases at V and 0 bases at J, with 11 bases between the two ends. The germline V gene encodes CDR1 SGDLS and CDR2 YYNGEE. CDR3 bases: TGTGCCAGCAGCGTAGGGTCTGCAGGGAGCACAGATACGCAGTATTTT. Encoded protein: CASSVGSAGSTDTQYF.

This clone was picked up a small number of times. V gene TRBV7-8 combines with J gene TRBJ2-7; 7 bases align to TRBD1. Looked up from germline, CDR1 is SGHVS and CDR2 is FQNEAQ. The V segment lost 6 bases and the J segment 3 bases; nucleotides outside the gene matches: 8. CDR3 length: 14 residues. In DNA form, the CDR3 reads TGTGCCAGCAGGCCGACAGGGAAAAGCTACGAGCAGTACTTC. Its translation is CASRPTGKSYEQYF.

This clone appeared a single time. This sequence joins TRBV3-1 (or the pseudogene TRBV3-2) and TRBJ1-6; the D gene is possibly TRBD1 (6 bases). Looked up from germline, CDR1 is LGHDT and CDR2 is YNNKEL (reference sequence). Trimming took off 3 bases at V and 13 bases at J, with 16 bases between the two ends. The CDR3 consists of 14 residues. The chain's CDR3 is CASSHTGPQPPLHF. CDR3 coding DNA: TGTGCCAGCAGCCACACAGGGCCGCAGCCCCCCCTCCACTTT.

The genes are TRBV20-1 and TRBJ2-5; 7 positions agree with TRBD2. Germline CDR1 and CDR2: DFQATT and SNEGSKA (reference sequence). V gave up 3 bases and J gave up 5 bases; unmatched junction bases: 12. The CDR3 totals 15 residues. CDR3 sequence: CSASRGAGDWETQYF. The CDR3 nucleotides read TGCAGTGCTAGTCGTGGGGCGGGGGATTGGGAGACCCAGTACTTC.

CDR3 protein: CASSPGTADLSPLHF. The DNA of the CDR3 is TGTGCCAGCAGCCCTGGGACAGCGGATCTTTCACCCCTCCACTTT. The J gene is TRBJ1-6, the V gene TRBV5-6; 7 bases are a match to TRBD1. The CDR3 runs to 15 residues. V gave up 4 bases and J gave up 9 bases; unmatched junction bases: 10. Germline-derived CDR1 and CDR2 are SGHDT and YYEEEE.

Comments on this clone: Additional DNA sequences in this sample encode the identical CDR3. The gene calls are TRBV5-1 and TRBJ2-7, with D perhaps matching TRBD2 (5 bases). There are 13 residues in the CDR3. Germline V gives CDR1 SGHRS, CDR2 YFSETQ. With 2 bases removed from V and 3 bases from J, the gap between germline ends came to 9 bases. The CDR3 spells CASSLELGYEQYF. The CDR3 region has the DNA TGCGCCAGCAGCTTAGAACTAGGCTACGAGCAGTACTTC.

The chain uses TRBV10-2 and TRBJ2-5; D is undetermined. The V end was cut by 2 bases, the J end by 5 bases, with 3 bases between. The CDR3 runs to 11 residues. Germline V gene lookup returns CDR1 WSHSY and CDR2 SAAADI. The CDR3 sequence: CASSERETQYF. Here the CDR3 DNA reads TGCGCCAGCAGTGAGCGGGAGACCCAGTACTTC.

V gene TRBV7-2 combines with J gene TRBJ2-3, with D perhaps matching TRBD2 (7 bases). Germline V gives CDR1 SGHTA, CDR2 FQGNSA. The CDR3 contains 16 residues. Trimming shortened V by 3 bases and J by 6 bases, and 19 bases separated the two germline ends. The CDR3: CASSLETGGLWDTQYF. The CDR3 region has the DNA TGTGCCAGCAGCTTGGAAACGGGGGGCCTGTGGGATACGCAGTATTTT.

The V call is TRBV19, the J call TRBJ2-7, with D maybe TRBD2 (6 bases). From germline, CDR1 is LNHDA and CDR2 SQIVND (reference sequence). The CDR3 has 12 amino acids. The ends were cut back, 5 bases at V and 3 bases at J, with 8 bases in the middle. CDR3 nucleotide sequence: TGTGCCAGTAGTGAGGGACTCTACGAGCAGTACTTC. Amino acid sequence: CASSEGLYEQYF.

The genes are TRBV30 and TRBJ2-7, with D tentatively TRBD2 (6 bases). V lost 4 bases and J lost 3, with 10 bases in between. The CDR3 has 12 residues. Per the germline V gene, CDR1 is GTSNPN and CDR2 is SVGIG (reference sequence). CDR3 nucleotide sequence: TGTGCCTGGAAATGGGGAGGCTACGAGCAGTACTTC. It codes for CAWKWGGYEQYF.

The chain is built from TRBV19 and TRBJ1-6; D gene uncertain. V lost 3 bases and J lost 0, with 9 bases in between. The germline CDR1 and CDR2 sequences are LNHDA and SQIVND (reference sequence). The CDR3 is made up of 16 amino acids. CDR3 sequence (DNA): TGTGCCAGTAGTATCGTGGCAGGCTCCTATAATTCACCCCTCCACTTT. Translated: CASSIVAGSYNSPLHF. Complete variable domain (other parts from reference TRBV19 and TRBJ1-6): DGGITQSPKYLFRKEGQNVTLSCEQNLNHDAMYWYRQDPGQGLRLIYYSQIVNDFQKGDIAEGYSVSREKKESFPLTVTSAQKNPTAFYLCASSIVAGSYNSPLHFGNGTRLTVT.

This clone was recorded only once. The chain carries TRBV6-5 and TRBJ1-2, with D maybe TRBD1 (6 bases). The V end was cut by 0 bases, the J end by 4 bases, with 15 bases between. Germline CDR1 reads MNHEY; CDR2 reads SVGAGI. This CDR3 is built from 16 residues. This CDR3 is CASSYSQRTASYGYTF. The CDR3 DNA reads TGTGCCAGCAGTTACTCTCAACGGACAGCGTCCTATGGCTACACCTTC.

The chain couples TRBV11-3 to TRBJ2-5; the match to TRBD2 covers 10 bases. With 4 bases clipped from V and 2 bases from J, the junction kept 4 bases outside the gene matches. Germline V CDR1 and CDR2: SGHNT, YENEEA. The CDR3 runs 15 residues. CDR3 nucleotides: TGTGCCAGCAGCTCCGGGACTAGCGTTCAAGAGACCCAGTACTTC. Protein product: CASSSGTSVQETQYF.

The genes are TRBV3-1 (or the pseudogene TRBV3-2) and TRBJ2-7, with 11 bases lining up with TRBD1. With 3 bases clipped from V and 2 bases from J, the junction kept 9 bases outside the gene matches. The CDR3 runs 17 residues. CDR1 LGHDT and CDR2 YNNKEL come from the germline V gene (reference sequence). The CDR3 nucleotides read TGTGCCAGCAGCCACTTACCGCCGGGACAGGGGGCCTACGAGCAGTACTTC. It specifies CASSHLPPGQGAYEQYF.

The CDR3 here is CATSDPTPGSSTDTQYF. The DNA for the CDR3 is TGTGCCACCAGTGACCCCACCCCGGGGAGTAGCACAGATACGCAGTATTTT. The chain uses TRBV24-1 and TRBJ2-3; tentative D call: TRBD2 (5 bases). CDR3 size: 17 residues. The germline V gene encodes CDR1 KGHDR and CDR2 SFDVKD. V lost 4 bases and J lost 0, with 16 bases in between.

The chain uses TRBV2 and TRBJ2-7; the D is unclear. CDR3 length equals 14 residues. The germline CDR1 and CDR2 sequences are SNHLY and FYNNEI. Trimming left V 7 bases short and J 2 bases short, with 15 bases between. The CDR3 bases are TGTGCCAGCATCCCCCTCGGAGATCCCTACGAGCAGTACTTC. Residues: CASIPLGDPYEQYF. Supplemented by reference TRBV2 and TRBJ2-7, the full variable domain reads EPEVTQTPSHQVTQMGQEVILRCVPISNHLYFYWYRQILGQKVEFLVSFYNNEISEKSEIFDDQFSVERPDGSNFTLKIRSTKLEDSAMYFCASIPLGDPYEQYFGPGTRLTVT.

The CDR3 here is CASSFSAGGPGELFF. DNA for the CDR3: TGTGCCAGCAGCTTCTCAGCGGGGGGTCCCGGGGAGCTGTTTTTT. The chain uses TRBV5-4 and TRBJ2-2; 9 bases map to TRBD2. J was trimmed by 6 bases and V by 2 bases; bases with no gene match: 5. The germline V gene encodes CDR1 SGHNT and CDR2 YYREEE (reference sequence). The CDR3 extends over 15 amino acids. The full variable domain, in which reference TRBV5-4 and TRBJ2-2 provide the parts outside the CDR3, is ETGVTQSPTHLIKTRGQQVTLRCSSQSGHNTVSWYQQALGQGPQFIFQYYREEENGRGNFPPRFSGLQFPNYSSELNVNALELDDSALYLCASSFSAGGPGELFFGEGSRLTVL.

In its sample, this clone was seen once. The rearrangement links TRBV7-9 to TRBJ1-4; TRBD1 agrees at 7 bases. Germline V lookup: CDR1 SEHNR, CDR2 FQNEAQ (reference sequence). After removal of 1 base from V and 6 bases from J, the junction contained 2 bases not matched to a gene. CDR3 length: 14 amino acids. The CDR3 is CASSLGQGDEKLFF. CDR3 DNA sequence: TGTGCCAGCAGCTTAGGACAGGGAGATGAAAAACTGTTTTTT.

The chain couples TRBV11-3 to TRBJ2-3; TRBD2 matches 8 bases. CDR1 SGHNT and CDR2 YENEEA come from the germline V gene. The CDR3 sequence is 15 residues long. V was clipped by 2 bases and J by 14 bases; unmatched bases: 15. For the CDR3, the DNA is TGTGCCAGCAGCTTATCGGCGGGGGGTCCCGTTTTTTTGTATTTT. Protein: CASSLSAGGPVFLYF.

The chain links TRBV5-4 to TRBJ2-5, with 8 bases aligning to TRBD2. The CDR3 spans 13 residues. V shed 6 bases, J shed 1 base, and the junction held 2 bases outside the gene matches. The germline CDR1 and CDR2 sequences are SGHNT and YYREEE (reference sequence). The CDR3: CASTRGGQETQYF. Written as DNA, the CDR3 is TGTGCCAGCACTCGGGGGGGCCAAGAGACCCAGTACTTC.

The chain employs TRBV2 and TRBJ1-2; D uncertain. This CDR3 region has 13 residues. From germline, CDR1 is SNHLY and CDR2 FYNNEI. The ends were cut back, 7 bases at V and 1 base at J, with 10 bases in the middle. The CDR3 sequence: CASIPSDNYGYTF. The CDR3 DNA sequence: TGTGCCAGCATTCCGAGCGATAACTATGGCTACACCTTC.

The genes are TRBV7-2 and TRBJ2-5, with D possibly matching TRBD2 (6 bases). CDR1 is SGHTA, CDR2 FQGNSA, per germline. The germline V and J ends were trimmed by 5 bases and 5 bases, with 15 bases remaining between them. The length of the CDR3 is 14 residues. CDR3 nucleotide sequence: TGTGCCAGCAGCCACCCACTAGCTTGGGAGACCCAGTACTTC. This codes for CASSHPLAWETQYF.

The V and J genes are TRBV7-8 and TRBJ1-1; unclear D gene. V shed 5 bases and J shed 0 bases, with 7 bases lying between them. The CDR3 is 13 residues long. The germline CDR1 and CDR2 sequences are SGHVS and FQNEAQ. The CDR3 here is CASSPGLNTEAFF. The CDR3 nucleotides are TGTGCCAGCAGCCCCGGTTTGAACACTGAAGCTTTCTTT.

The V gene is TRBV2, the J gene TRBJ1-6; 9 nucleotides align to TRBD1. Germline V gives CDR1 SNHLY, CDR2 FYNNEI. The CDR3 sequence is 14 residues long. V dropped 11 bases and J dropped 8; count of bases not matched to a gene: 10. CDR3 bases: TGTGCCTGTCGCCTGAGGGACAGGGATTCACCCCTCCACTTT. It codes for CACRLRDRDSPLHF.

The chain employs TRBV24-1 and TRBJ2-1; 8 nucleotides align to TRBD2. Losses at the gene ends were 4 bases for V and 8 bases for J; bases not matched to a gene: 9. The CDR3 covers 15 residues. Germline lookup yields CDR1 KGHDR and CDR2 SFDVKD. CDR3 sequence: CATSERTVAGYEQFF. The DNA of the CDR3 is TGTGCCACCAGTGAAAGGACAGTAGCGGGGTATGAGCAGTTCTTC.

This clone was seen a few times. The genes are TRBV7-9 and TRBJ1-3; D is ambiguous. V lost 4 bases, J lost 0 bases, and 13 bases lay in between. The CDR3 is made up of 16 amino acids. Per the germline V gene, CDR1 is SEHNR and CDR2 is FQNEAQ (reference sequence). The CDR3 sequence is CASSSTLASSGNTIYF. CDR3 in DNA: TGTGCCAGCAGCTCCACCCTAGCTAGCTCTGGAAACACCATATATTTT.

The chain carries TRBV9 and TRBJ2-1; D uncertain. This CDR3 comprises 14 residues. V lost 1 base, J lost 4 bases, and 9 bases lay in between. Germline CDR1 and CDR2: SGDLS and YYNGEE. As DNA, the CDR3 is TGTGCCAGCAGCGTAACCGGGTCTTACAATGAGCAGTTCTTC. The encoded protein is CASSVTGSYNEQFF.

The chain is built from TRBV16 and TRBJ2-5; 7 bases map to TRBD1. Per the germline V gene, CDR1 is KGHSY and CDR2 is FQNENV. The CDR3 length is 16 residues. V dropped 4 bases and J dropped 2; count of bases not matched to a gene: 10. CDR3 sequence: CASSPLGTATQETQYF. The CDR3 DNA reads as TGTGCCAGCAGCCCACTAGGGACAGCGACGCAAGAGACCCAGTACTTC.